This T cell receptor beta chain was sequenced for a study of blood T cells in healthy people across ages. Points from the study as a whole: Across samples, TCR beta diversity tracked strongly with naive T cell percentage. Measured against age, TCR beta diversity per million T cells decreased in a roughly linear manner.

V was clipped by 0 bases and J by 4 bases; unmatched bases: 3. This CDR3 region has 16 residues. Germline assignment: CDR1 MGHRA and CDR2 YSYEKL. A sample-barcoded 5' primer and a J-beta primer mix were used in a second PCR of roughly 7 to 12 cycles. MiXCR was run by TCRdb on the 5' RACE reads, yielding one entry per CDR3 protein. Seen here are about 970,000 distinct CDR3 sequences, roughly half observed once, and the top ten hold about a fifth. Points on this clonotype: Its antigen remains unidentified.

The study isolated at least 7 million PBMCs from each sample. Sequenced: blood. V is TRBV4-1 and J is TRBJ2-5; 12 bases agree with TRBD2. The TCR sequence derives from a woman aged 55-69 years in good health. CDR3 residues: CASSQDRGLAGETQYF. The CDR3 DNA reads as TGCGCCAGCAGCCAAGATCGGGGACTAGCGGGAGAGACCCAGTACTTC.